Listed here are 28 T cell receptor beta chains from one sample, sequenced in a study of cytomegalovirus exposure and HLA in healthy donors. PCR amplification relied on 60 Vbeta primers (plus 13 Jbeta primers). Profiled with immunoSEQ multiplex PCR; TCRdb holds only in-frame clones, not every one. Here the sample spans about 130,000 clones, 70% to 75% being singletons. Sample: PBMCs. All receptors come from a male donor in good health and CMV-seronegative.

The chain couples TRBV7-6 to TRBJ2-1; a possible D gene is TRBD2 (6 bases). The CDR3 spans 15 residues. Germline V gene sequence: CDR1 SGHVS, CDR2 FNYEAQ. Trimming took off 1 base at V and 5 bases at J, with 12 bases between the two ends. CDR3: CASSLDGSIHNEQFF. DNA for the CDR3: TGTGCCAGCAGCTTAGACGGGAGTATCCACAATGAGCAGTTCTTC.

V gene TRBV19 combines with J gene TRBJ2-7; 10 bases fit TRBD1. Germline V lookup: CDR1 LNHDA, CDR2 SQIVND (reference sequence). CDR3 length: 15 amino acids. V lost 4 bases to trimming and J lost 5 bases; unmatched junction nucleotides: 8. In nucleotides, the CDR3 is TGTGCCAGTAGTACACAAGGGACAGGGGTACACGAGCAGTACTTC. The encoded protein is CASSTQGTGVHEQYF.

J is TRBJ2-5 and V is TRBV28; 9 nucleotides match TRBD2. Looked up from germline, CDR1 is MDHEN and CDR2 is SYDVKM. Trimming at V came to 5 bases and at J to 5 bases, leaving 6 bases not matched to a gene. The CDR3 has 14 amino acids. The CDR3 loop reads CASSPGTSYETQYF. The CDR3 DNA sequence: TGTGCCAGCAGTCCCGGGACTAGCTATGAGACCCAGTACTTC. The full variable domain, with the rest looked up from reference TRBV28 and TRBJ2-5, is DVKVTQSSRYLVKRTGEKVFLECVQDMDHENMFWYRQDPGLGLRLIYFSYDVKMKEKGDIPEGYSVSREKKERFSLILESASTNQTSMYLCASSPGTSYETQYFGPGTRLLVL.

The chain uses TRBV11-2 and TRBJ2-3, with TRBD2 matching over 9 bases. The V and J ends lost 5 bases and 8 bases, in that order; junction bases with no gene match: 11. In germline, CDR1 is SGHAT, CDR2 FQNNGV. This CDR3 contains 15 residues. Here the CDR3 reads CASSPHTSGFFTQYF. The CDR3 region has the DNA TGTGCCAGCAGCCCTCACACTAGCGGGTTTTTTACGCAGTATTTT.

This clone was observed once. This sequence joins TRBV29-1 and TRBJ2-1; 8 bases line up with TRBD2. V dropped 4 bases and J dropped 0; count of bases not matched to a gene: 8. This CDR3 is 16 amino acids long. CDR1 is SQVTM and CDR2 is ANQGSEA in the germline V gene. The CDR3 DNA reads TGCAGCGTTGGTGGACGGGAGGGCGGCTCCTACAATGAGCAGTTCTTC. As protein: CSVGGREGGSYNEQFF.

This clone has a handful of counts. This chain uses TRBV9 with TRBJ2-4; TRBD2 aligns across 7 bases. V shed 1 base and J 7 bases; nucleotides not matched to a gene: 5. The germline V gene encodes CDR1 SGDLS and CDR2 YYNGEE. CDR3 length equals 14 residues. Written as DNA, the CDR3 is TGTGCCAGCAGCGTACGGGGGGATTATAACATTCAGTACTTC. Translation gives CASSVRGDYNIQYF.

The chain is built from TRBV30 and TRBJ1-1; 8 bases are a match to TRBD1. Germline CDR1 and CDR2: GTSNPN and SVGIG (reference sequence). The junction had 7 bases not matched to a gene; V was cut back by 5 bases and J by 5 bases. The CDR3 totals 13 residues. CDR3 nucleotide sequence: TGTGCCTGGGAAGACAGGGGTGATACTGAAGCTTTCTTT. Its protein product is CAWEDRGDTEAFF.

The rearrangement links TRBV5-1 to TRBJ2-3; D is undetermined. Between the trimmed V and J ends, which lost 3 bases and 0 bases, there was a span of 14 bases. CDR3 length equals 16 residues. Per the germline V gene, CDR1 is SGHRS and CDR2 is YFSETQ. In DNA, the CDR3 is TGCGCCAGCAGCTCGCTCTCACATGGTAGCACAGATACGCAGTATTTT. Translation: CASSSLSHGSTDTQYF.

The genes are TRBV28 and TRBJ1-1; no clear D gene. Germline assignment: CDR1 MDHEN and CDR2 SYDVKM. The CDR3 consists of 16 residues. V was clipped by 5 bases and J by 10 bases, with 26 bases between them. DNA of the CDR3: TGTGCCAGCAGTCCGATCCGGTCAGGTCGGCTCGACGGAGCTTTCTTT. Its protein is CASSPIRSGRLDGAFF. The full variable domain, completed using reference TRBV28 and TRBJ1-1, is DVKVTQSSRYLVKRTGEKVFLECVQDMDHENMFWYRQDPGLGLRLIYFSYDVKMKEKGDIPEGYSVSREKKERFSLILESASTNQTSMYLCASSPIRSGRLDGAFFGQGTRLTVV.

The chain joins TRBV28 to TRBJ2-1; 13 positions match TRBD2. The V and J ends lost 3 bases and 9 bases, in that order; junction bases with no gene match: 8. The CDR3 covers 16 residues. Germline V gene data show CDR1 as MDHEN and CDR2 as SYDVKM. CDR3 DNA: TGTGCCAGCAGTTTCTTAAGACTAGCGGGAGGTGGTGAGCAGTTCTTC. It codes for CASSFLRLAGGGEQFF.

The chain recombines TRBV4-3 with TRBJ2-1, with D possibly being TRBD1 (5 bases). Germline values: CDR1 LGHNA, CDR2 YSLEER. The CDR3 spans 15 residues. Trimming pared 4 bases from V and 3 bases from J, leaving 13 bases between. CDR3: CASSRETENYNEQFF. CDR3 DNA sequence: TGCGCCAGCAGCCGCGAGACAGAAAACTACAATGAGCAGTTCTTC.

CDR3 loop: CASLNPGSRVDEQYF. As DNA, the CDR3 is TGTGCCAGCCTCAATCCTGGGTCGAGGGTCGACGAGCAGTACTTC. The gene calls are TRBV7-2 and TRBJ2-5; possibly TRBD2 for D (5 bases). The last part of the DNA fits TRBJ2-7 better; the J call may be wrong. Germline loops: CDR1 SGHTA, CDR2 FQGNSA. CDR3 size: 15 residues.

The chain has TRBV5-6 and TRBJ1-2; 8 nucleotides line up with TRBD1. Trimming removed 4 bases from V and 7 bases from J; junction bases left unmatched: 15. This CDR3 has 16 amino acids. Germline assignment: CDR1 SGHDT and CDR2 YYEEEE. The CDR3 here is CASSLYETGALVGYTF. Here the CDR3 DNA reads TGTGCCAGCAGCCTTTATGAGACAGGGGCCCTAGTTGGCTACACCTTC.

The gene calls are TRBV28 and TRBJ2-7; TRBD2 aligns across 7 bases. Germline loops: CDR1 MDHEN, CDR2 SYDVKM. This CDR3 region has 17 residues. V was pared by 5 bases and J by 0 bases, with 13 bases of the junction left unmatched. In DNA form, the CDR3 reads TGTGCCAGCAGTAATCCCTCGGGGCGGGGGAGCTCCTACGAGCAGTACTTC. Translated: CASSNPSGRGSSYEQYF.

The V gene is TRBV28, the J gene TRBJ1-1; no clear D gene. Germline V gene sequence: CDR1 MDHEN, CDR2 SYDVKM. CDR3 length equals 11 residues. V was shortened by 6 bases and J by 3 bases, with 5 bases between the two germline ends. The CDR3 DNA reads as TGTGCCAGCAGCTCCGACACTGAAGCTTTCTTT. It encodes CASSSDTEAFF.

The chain's CDR3 is CSVDISAAETQYF. DNA for the CDR3: TGCAGCGTTGACATCAGCGCGGCGGAGACCCAGTACTTC. J is TRBJ2-5 and V is TRBV29-1; D is unclear. The V end was cut by 3 bases, the J end by 5 bases, with 13 bases between. Germline V gives CDR1 SQVTM, CDR2 ANQGSEA. The CDR3 is 13 amino acids.

This chain links TRBV7-2 with TRBJ2-3; weak D call: TRBD2 (6 bases). In germline, CDR1 is SGHTA, CDR2 FQGNSA. The CDR3 spans 14 residues. V was pared by 5 bases and J by 2 bases, with 11 bases between. CDR3: CASSIGLPTDTQYF. CDR3 DNA sequence: TGTGCCAGCAGCATTGGACTACCCACAGATACGCAGTATTTT.

The V and J genes are TRBV6-5 and TRBJ2-3, with 10 nucleotides matching TRBD1. Germline V gene lookup returns CDR1 MNHEY and CDR2 SVGAGI. J lost 3 bases, V lost 0 bases, and 3 bases had no gene match. The CDR3 consists of 16 residues. For the CDR3, the DNA is TGTGCCAGCAGTTACTCCGGGACAGGGGCGACAGATACGCAGTATTTT. This gives the protein CASSYSGTGATDTQYF.

The chain recombines TRBV7-2 with TRBJ2-7; 11 bases line up with TRBD2. Unmatched junction bases numbered 12, after V lost 2 bases and J lost 6 bases. This CDR3 has 17 residues. Germline CDR1 reads SGHTA; CDR2 reads FQGNSA. CDR3 sequence reads: CASSLYRNSGGAGEQYF. CDR3 nucleotide sequence: TGTGCCAGCAGCTTATACCGGAATAGCGGGGGGGCCGGCGAGCAGTACTTC.

The V gene is TRBV18, the J gene TRBJ1-3; a possible D gene is TRBD1 (6 bases). CDR3 length: 16 residues. V lost 3 bases to trimming and J lost 0 bases, with 12 bases between them. Germline assignment: CDR1 KGHSH and CDR2 LQKENI. In DNA form, the CDR3 reads TGTGCCAGCTCACCCCTCCGGGACAACTCTGGAAACACCATATATTTT. It is translated as CASSPLRDNSGNTIYF.

The V gene is TRBV5-3, the J gene TRBJ1-2; D remains ambiguous. TRBV5-3 is filed as an ORF, its function uncertain. There are 16 residues in the CDR3. Trimming shortened V by 10 bases and J by 3 bases, and 25 bases separated the two germline ends. The CDR3 nucleotides are TGTGCCCCAGGCAAGGCAGCAGCTACTTCTTACTATGGCTACACCTTC. Translation gives CAPGKAAATSYYGYTF.

This clone has a handful of counts. The V gene is TRBV15, the J gene TRBJ1-2; maybe TRBD1 (6 bases). CDR1 and CDR2 (germline): LNHNV, YYDKDF (reference sequence). CDR3 length equals 17 residues. Trimming pared 1 base from V and 4 bases from J, leaving 19 bases between. DNA of the CDR3: TGTGCCACCAGCAGAGGAGAAGGAACCACAGGGAGCTATGGCTACACCTTC. This gives the protein CATSRGEGTTGSYGYTF.

The V gene is TRBV21-1, the J gene TRBJ2-7; the D call TRBD2 from the table was never checked on the DNA. TRBV21-1 is designated a pseudogene. The CDR3 totals 15 residues. CDR3 sequence (DNA): TGTGCCAGCAGCCTCGGAGGACAGGAGCGGGGGGGGCAGTACTTC. This gives the protein CASSLGGQERGGQYF.

The V gene is TRBV25-1, the J gene TRBJ1-2; no clear D gene. Between the trimmed V and J ends, which lost 1 base and 4 bases, there was a span of 10 bases. In germline, CDR1 is MGHDK, CDR2 SYGVNS. The CDR3 is made up of 14 amino acids. CDR3: CASSESAALYGYTF. The DNA for the CDR3 is TGTGCCAGCAGTGAATCAGCGGCCCTCTATGGCTACACCTTC.

J is TRBJ2-5 and V is TRBV2, with TRBD1 matching over 10 bases. The J segment lost 2 bases and the V segment lost 6 bases, leaving 3 bases of the junction unmatched. The CDR3 totals 14 residues. Germline assignment: CDR1 SNHLY and CDR2 FYNNEI. The CDR3 reads CASRPGQGQETQYF. CDR3 sequence (DNA): TGTGCCAGCAGACCGGGACAGGGGCAAGAGACCCAGTACTTC. The full variable domain, rest sourced from reference TRBV2 and TRBJ2-5, is EPEVTQTPSHQVTQMGQEVILRCVPISNHLYFYWYRQILGQKVEFLVSFYNNEISEKSEIFDDQFSVERPDGSNFTLKIRSTKLEDSAMYFCASRPGQGQETQYFGPGTRLLVL.

This clone was counted only a few times. CDR3 DNA sequence: TGCGCCAGCAGCCCGGGACTAGACTACGAGCAGTACTTC. Translated: CASSPGLDYEQYF. The genes are TRBV5-1 and TRBJ2-7; 8 bases match TRBD2. Germline V gene lookup returns CDR1 SGHRS and CDR2 YFSETQ. The J segment lost 3 bases and the V segment lost 4 bases, leaving 3 bases of the junction unmatched. The CDR3 sequence is 13 residues long.

This clone has a single count. The chain uses TRBV7-9 and TRBJ2-1; 8 bases fit TRBD1. Germline V gene sequence: CDR1 SEHNR, CDR2 FQNEAQ (reference sequence). The CDR3 spans 17 residues. The ends lost 4 bases at V and 0 bases at J; junction bases unmatched: 8. The CDR3 loop is CASSSIQGGGSYNEQFF. The CDR3 DNA reads as TGTGCCAGCAGCTCGATACAGGGGGGTGGCTCCTACAATGAGCAGTTCTTC.

V is TRBV11-3 and J is TRBJ2-1; TRBD2 is a possible D gene (6 bases). V gave up 4 bases and J gave up 9 bases, with 19 bases separating them. This CDR3 is 15 amino acids long. Germline assignment: CDR1 SGHNT and CDR2 YENEEA. This CDR3 reads CASSSPGTRDSEQFF. The CDR3 coding sequence is TGTGCCAGCAGCTCACCCGGGACCAGGGACTCTGAGCAGTTCTTC.